These 15 T cell receptor beta chains originate from one sample sequenced in a study of T cells in Graves' hyperthyroidism and ophthalmopathy. TCR beta CDR3 regions were amplified from RNA. HTBI primers were used for first-round RT-PCR of the TCR CDR3. TCRdb redid the calling of the multiplex PCR reads with MiXCR, one entry per CDR3 protein. The sample gives about 760,000 distinct CDR3 sequences, 35% of which show up once; around a third is in the top ten. Sequencing was done on a sample of blood. Receptor source: a woman in her forties with Graves' hyperthyroidism.

CDR3 sequence (DNA): TGTGCCATCAGCGGCCCTGGGACGAGGGGCTACGGTGGCTACACCTTC. It is translated as CAISGPGTRGYGGYTF. J is TRBJ1-2 and V is TRBV10-3; a weak D match, TRBD1 (5 bases). The CDR3 spans 16 residues. In germline, CDR1 is ENHRY, CDR2 SYGVKD. The V end lost 6 bases, the J end lost 7 bases, and 24 bases lay between the germline ends.

This clonotype was counted at least ten times. The chain is built from TRBV19 and TRBJ1-5; D not certain. From germline, CDR1 is LNHDA and CDR2 SQIVND (reference sequence). The V gene lost 3 bases and the J gene lost 5 bases, with 8 bases spanning the gap. The CDR3 has 13 residues. The CDR3 region is CASSIQVHQPQHF. The CDR3 DNA reads as TGTGCCAGTAGTATTCAGGTCCATCAGCCCCAGCATTTT.

This clonotype was seen more than once but under ten times. The rearrangement joins TRBV6-5 to TRBJ1-5, with no clear D. V lost 5 bases, J lost 0 bases, and 11 bases lay in between. Germline assignment: CDR1 MNHEY and CDR2 SVGAGI. CDR3 length equals 15 residues. CDR3 coding DNA: TGTGCCAGCAGTCGAGCGGCCCATAGCAATCAGCCCCAGCATTTT. The encoded protein is CASSRAAHSNQPQHF.

This clonotype was observed many times. The V gene is TRBV29-1, the J gene TRBJ2-2; 7 bases fit TRBD1. From germline, CDR1 is SQVTM and CDR2 ANQGSEA. This CDR3 contains 16 residues. The V gene end was trimmed by 6 bases and the J gene end by 1 base; junction bases not matched to a gene: 11. The CDR3 bases are TGCAGCGTCCCCCTCCCACAGGGGAGGAACACCGGGGAGCTGTTTTTT. This gives the protein CSVPLPQGRNTGELFF.

In this sample, this clonotype turned up a few times. This rearrangement joins TRBV20-1 to TRBJ1-5, with 7 bases identical to TRBD1. Germline CDR1 and CDR2: DFQATT and SNEGSKA (reference sequence). J was trimmed by 6 bases and V by 5 bases; bases with no gene match: 10. The length of the CDR3 is 14 residues. The CDR3: CSAHDRAAGQPQHF. CDR3 in DNA: TGCAGTGCTCATGACAGGGCCGCGGGTCAGCCCCAGCATTTT.

Note on this clonotype: A much larger clone differs by one base, so this may be a read error. The chain joins TRBV5-6 to TRBJ2-7, with D hard to call. CDR3 length: 14 residues. V dropped 0 bases and J dropped 5 bases, with 12 bases sitting between them. Germline values: CDR1 SGHDT, CDR2 YYEEEE. The DNA for the CDR3 is TGTGCCAGCAGCTTGGCGTCGTCGACCCACGAGCAGTACTTC. Residues: CASSLASSTHEQYF.

This clonotype was seen a few times. This chain joins TRBV7-2 and TRBJ2-7; 9 bases map to TRBD1. V trimming: 5 bases; J trimming: 5 bases; junction bases outside the gene matches: 10. CDR3 length: 15 residues. In germline, CDR1 is SGHTA, CDR2 FQGNSA. CDR3: CASSTQQGAIDEQYF. The CDR3, as DNA: TGTGCCAGCAGCACGCAACAGGGGGCTATAGACGAGCAGTACTTC.

This clonotype was seen more than once but under ten times. The rearrangement uses TRBV7-9 and TRBJ2-6; TRBD1 agrees at 8 bases. V was clipped by 4 bases and J by 0 bases; unmatched bases: 14. The CDR3 runs to 20 residues. Germline CDR1 SEHNR, CDR2 FQNEAQ (reference sequence). Here the CDR3 reads CASSYLPPGQVPSGANVLTF. The CDR3 nucleotides are TGTGCCAGCAGCTACCTCCCCCCGGGACAGGTTCCCTCTGGGGCCAACGTCCTGACTTTC. The whole variable domain, filled in from reference TRBV7-9 and TRBJ2-6, reads DTGVSQNPRHKITKRGQNVTFRCDPISEHNRLYWYRQTLGQGPEFLTYFQNEAQLEKSRLLSDRFSAERPKGSFSTLEIQRTEQGDSAMYLCASSYLPPGQVPSGANVLTFGAGSRLTVL.

This clonotype was seen ten or more times. The chain employs TRBV10-3 and TRBJ2-7, with a weak D call TRBD2 (6 bases). Germline CDR1 and CDR2: ENHRY and SYGVKD. CDR3 length: 12 residues. Trimming stripped 8 bases from V and 2 bases from J, with 10 bases between. DNA for the CDR3: TGTGCCATCCAAAGGGAGGCCTACGAGCAGTACTTC. As protein: CAIQREAYEQYF.

For this clonotype: A read error may explain this, as a much larger clone is one base away. The chain is built from TRBV7-9 and TRBJ1-1; D is perhaps TRBD1 (6 bases). Trimming stripped 5 bases from V and 11 bases from J, with 9 bases between. Looked up from germline, CDR1 is SEHNR and CDR2 is FQNEAQ (reference sequence). This CDR3 is built from 10 residues. DNA of the CDR3: TGTGCCAGCAGCCGGGACATCGCTTTCTTT. Amino acid sequence: CASSRDIAFF. Based on the CDR3 plus reference TRBV7-9 and TRBJ1-1, the full variable domain is DTGVSQNPRHKITKRGQNVTFRCDPISEHNRLYWYRQTLGQGPEFLTYFQNEAQLEKSRLLSDRFSAERPKGSFSTLEIQRTEQGDSAMYLCASSRDIAFFGQGTRLTVV.

CDR3 nucleotide sequence: TGTGCCAGCAGCTTCGGCCACTCAGATCAAGAGACCCAGTACTTC. Its protein product is CASSFGHSDQETQYF. This chain joins TRBV11-3 and TRBJ2-5, with D unresolved. Per the germline V gene, CDR1 is SGHNT and CDR2 is YENEEA. The CDR3 runs 15 residues. V dropped 3 bases and J dropped 2 bases, with 13 bases sitting between them.

Many counts were recorded for this clonotype. The chain recombines TRBV7-3 with TRBJ2-6; D is possibly TRBD1 (5 bases). The CDR3 totals 16 residues. CDR1 and CDR2 (germline): SGHTA, FQGTGA. V lost 0 bases and J 2 bases, leaving 8 bases between the germline ends. The CDR3 bases are TGTGCCAGCAGCTTAACCGTAGGGGCTGGGGCCAACGTCCTGACTTTC. Amino acids: CASSLTVGAGANVLTF.

Worth noting for this clonotype: One junction end disagrees with the germline gene, perhaps due to a read error. The rearrangement uses TRBV9 and TRBJ2-3; D is perhaps TRBD1 (5 bases). Per the germline V gene, CDR1 is SGDLS and CDR2 is YYNGEE. There are 15 residues in the CDR3. In DNA form, the CDR3 reads TGTGCCAGCGGCGTCATGGACATACTCACAGATACGCAGTATTTT. Translating it yields CASGVMDILTDTQYF.

The chain is built from TRBV19 and TRBJ2-7, with D possibly matching TRBD2 (5 bases). The CDR3 sequence is 15 residues long. Looked up from germline, CDR1 is LNHDA and CDR2 is SQIVND (reference sequence). V was pared by 2 bases and J by 0 bases, with 11 bases between. Written as DNA, the CDR3 is TGTGCCAGTAGTATATCGCTACTAGGCTCCTACGAGCAGTACTTC. It encodes CASSISLLGSYEQYF.

The chain carries TRBV6-5 and TRBJ1-2; D remains ambiguous. The CDR3 extends over 12 amino acids. The V and J ends lost 4 bases and 8 bases respectively, with 11 bases between them. CDR1 is MNHEY and CDR2 is SVGAGI in the germline V gene. Here the CDR3 reads CASSSDPWGYTF. The CDR3 DNA reads as TGTGCCAGCAGTTCGGACCCGTGGGGCTACACCTTC.